This entry concerns a single TCR beta chain. What it binds is not known. The sample belongs to a study of T cell responses to AZD1222 COVID-19 vaccine. Data came from immunoSEQ multiplex PCR; TCRdb stores just in-frame clones and leaves some out. This table has roughly 150,000 clones, around 93% appearing once. The CDR3 runs to 14 residues. Looked up from germline, CDR1 is MGHDK and CDR2 is SYGVNS. V lost 5 bases and J lost 1; bases outside the gene matches: 4. Study-wide results and limits: Clonal diversity was possibly underestimated; the donors were predominantly white British and more often female.

The chain couples TRBV25-1 to TRBJ2-5; the match to TRBD1 covers 7 bases. The sample consisted of peripheral blood, taken on day 0 of AZD1222 vaccination. This receptor was obtained from an adult in good health. In DNA form, the CDR3 reads TGTGCCAGCAGTCTATACAGGGGCCAAGAGACCCAGTACTTC. Encoded protein: CASSLYRGQETQYF.